A selection of T cell receptor beta chains follows, all from one sample in a study of blood T cells in healthy people across ages. TCRdb redid the calling of the 5' RACE reads with MiXCR, one entry per CDR3 protein. Here the sample spans 1.5 million to 2 million distinct CDR3 sequences, 28% being singletons. Material: blood. Source of these receptors: a woman between 25 and 40 years old in good health. Each CDR3 is given with its conserved first and last residue. D genes are given only for firm matches. Clone sizes are given selectively: once, few, many, or a class where the clone is expanded.

cdr3_aa: CASSLILGFTDTQYF
cdr3_nt: TGTGCCAGCAGCCTCATCCTCGGGTTCACAGATACGCAGTATTTT
v_call: TRBV5-5
clone_size: -
d_call: -
j_call: TRBJ2-3

cdr3_aa: CASNSLDSGTYEQYF
cdr3_nt: TGTGCCAGCAACTCGTTGGACTCCGGAACCTACGAGCAGTACTTC
v_call: TRBV7-9
clone_size: -
d_call: -
j_call: TRBJ2-7

cdr3_aa: CASSRTGELFF
cdr3_nt: TGTGCCAGCAGCAGAACCGGGGAGCTGTTTTTT
v_call: TRBV12-3/TRBV12-4
clone_size: many
d_call: -
j_call: TRBJ2-2

cdr3_aa: CASAPSMNTEAFF
cdr3_nt: TGCGCCAGTGCCCCCAGCATGAACACTGAAGCTTTCTTT
v_call: TRBV5-1
clone_size: few
d_call: -
j_call: TRBJ1-1

cdr3_aa: CSASVGNQDTQYF
cdr3_nt: TGCAGTGCTAGTGTGGGAAATCAAGATACGCAGTATTTT
v_call: TRBV20-1
clone_size: -
d_call: -
j_call: TRBJ2-3

cdr3_aa: CASSQVGENQPQHF
cdr3_nt: TGCGCCAGCAGCCAAGTGGGCGAAAATCAGCCCCAGCATTTT
v_call: TRBV4-1
clone_size: -
d_call: -
j_call: TRBJ1-5

cdr3_aa: CSARGAVRDTEAFF
cdr3_nt: TGCAGTGCTAGAGGGGCGGTTAGGGACACTGAAGCTTTCTTT
v_call: TRBV20-1
clone_size: -
d_call: -
j_call: TRBJ1-1

cdr3_aa: CSARGTSGFYNEQFF
cdr3_nt: TGCAGTGCTAGGGGGACTAGCGGATTCTACAATGAGCAGTTCTTC
v_call: TRBV20-1
clone_size: -
d_call: TRBD2
j_call: TRBJ2-1

cdr3_aa: CASRPDASGNTIYF
cdr3_nt: TGTGCCAGCAGGCCGGATGCCTCTGGAAACACCATATATTTT
v_call: TRBV7-9
clone_size: few
d_call: -
j_call: TRBJ1-3

cdr3_aa: CASRATGTAFTNEKLFF
cdr3_nt: TGTGCCAGCAGAGCGACCGGGACAGCTTTCACTAATGAAAAACTGTTTTTT
v_call: TRBV11-2
clone_size: -
d_call: TRBD1
j_call: TRBJ1-4

cdr3_aa: CASSQDMTSGRGKETQYF
cdr3_nt: TGCGCCAGCAGCCAAGATATGACTAGCGGGAGGGGGAAAGAGACCCAGTACTTC
v_call: TRBV4-3
clone_size: few
d_call: TRBD2
j_call: TRBJ2-5

cdr3_aa: CASTRSSSGANVLTF
cdr3_nt: TGTGCCAGCACCCGGAGCAGTTCCGGGGCCAACGTCCTGACTTTC
v_call: TRBV7-2
clone_size: -
d_call: -
j_call: TRBJ2-6

cdr3_aa: CASSWGGGGRFSYEQYF
cdr3_nt: TGTGCCAGCAGTTGGGGTGGTGGCGGGAGGTTTTCCTACGAGCAGTACTTC
v_call: TRBV27
clone_size: few
d_call: TRBD2
j_call: TRBJ2-7

cdr3_aa: CASSQTSPDSYEQYF
cdr3_nt: TGTGCCAGCAGCCAGACCAGCCCCGACTCCTACGAGCAGTACTTC
v_call: TRBV3-1
clone_size: -
d_call: -
j_call: TRBJ2-7

cdr3_aa: CSARPSGLAPSNTQYF
cdr3_nt: TGCAGTGCTAGACCTTCGGGACTAGCGCCCTCAAATACGCAGTATTTT
v_call: TRBV20-1
clone_size: -
d_call: TRBD2
j_call: TRBJ2-3

cdr3_aa: CASGSPEWSQGEQFF
cdr3_nt: TGTGCTAGTGGTTCCCCCGAGTGGTCGCAAGGTGAGCAGTTCTTC
v_call: TRBV12-5
clone_size: many
d_call: -
j_call: TRBJ2-1

cdr3_aa: CASSRTQGDSPLHF
cdr3_nt: TGTGCCAGCAGTCGAACACAGGGCGATTCACCCCTCCACTTT
v_call: TRBV12-3/TRBV12-4
clone_size: -
d_call: -
j_call: TRBJ1-6